Listed here is a single T cell receptor beta chain. The antigen is undetermined. The CDR3 totals 13 residues. Germline V CDR1 and CDR2: SGHTA, FQGTGA. Trimming stripped 1 base from V and 4 bases from J, with 8 bases between. PCR was performed using 60 Vbeta and 13 Jbeta primers. Method: immunoSEQ multiplex PCR; TCRdb's copy keeps in-frame clones and lacks some. The sample holds around 190,000 clones, roughly 79% seen once. The sample is drawn from a study of cytomegalovirus exposure and HLA in healthy donors. Each of the donors was a healthy bone marrow donor. Overall study findings and caveats: It was assumed in the presence/absence analyses that sequencing depth was roughly uniform across donors. Excluded were some V segments that proved indistinguishable, including TRBV6-2 and TRBV6-3.

The clonotype originates from a man under 40 in good health and CMV-seronegative. Sequenced: PBMCs. The chain couples TRBV7-3 to TRBJ2-7, with D possibly being TRBD1 (5 bases). Here the CDR3 reads CASSLRPGYEQYF. CDR3 bases: TGTGCCAGCAGCTTAAGGCCAGGGTACGAGCAGTACTTC.